This T cell receptor (beta chain) was recovered during a study of blood T cells in healthy people across ages. Note on this clonotype: The target antigen is unknown.

Then a second PCR, running about 6 to 12 cycles, was carried out with a sample-barcoded 5' primer and a J-beta primer mix. TCRdb processed the 5' RACE reads anew with MiXCR; each CDR3 protein has one entry. The sample yields about a million distinct CDR3 sequences, just over 50% seen once. This CDR3 comprises 15 residues. Germline assignment: CDR1 SEHNR and CDR2 FQNEAQ (reference sequence). V was shortened by 3 bases and J by 4 bases, with 15 bases between the two germline ends. General study results and limits: Unsorted PBMC material precluded a definitive naive versus antigen-experienced comparison.

Sequencing input: blood. The receptor comes from a woman between 55 and 75 years old in good health. The chain carries TRBV7-9 and TRBJ1-2; the D gene is possibly TRBD1 (5 bases). CDR3 protein: CASSFFGTGVYGYTF. The CDR3 DNA sequence: TGTGCCAGCAGCTTTTTTGGGACGGGAGTCTATGGCTACACCTTC. Complete variable domain (other parts from reference TRBV7-9 and TRBJ1-2): DTGVSQNPRHKITKRGQNVTFRCDPISEHNRLYWYRQTLGQGPEFLTYFQNEAQLEKSRLLSDRFSAERPKGSFSTLEIQRTEQGDSAMYLCASSFFGTGVYGYTFGSGTRLTVV.